A single sample gave rise to the 9 T cell receptor beta chains below, sequenced in a study of T cells in Graves' hyperthyroidism and ophthalmopathy. TCR beta CDR3 sequences were amplified from RNA transcripts. First-round RT-PCR of the TCR CDR3 relied on the HTBI primer set. TCRdb reanalysed the multiplex PCR reads using MiXCR and keeps one entry per CDR3 protein. The repertoire holds approximately 600,000 distinct CDR3 sequences, with about 16% as singletons. Sequencing used blood. The source of these receptors is a woman aged 25 to 39 with Graves' hyperthyroidism.

There are a few counts of this clonotype. The chain joins TRBV28 to TRBJ2-2; tentative D call: TRBD2 (5 bases). Germline CDR1 and CDR2: MDHEN and SYDVKM. V lost 7 bases and J 9 bases, leaving 18 bases between the germline ends. The CDR3 length is 14 residues. The CDR3 nucleotides are TGTGCCAGCATTTCGGCCGGCGGGTTCCGGGAGCTGTTTTTT. This encodes CASISAGGFRELFF.

This clonotype was seen repeatedly, ten times or more. The V call is TRBV20-1, the J call TRBJ1-5, with a weak D call TRBD1 (5 bases). Trimming took off 2 bases at V and 3 bases at J, with 11 bases between the two ends. The CDR3 covers 14 residues. Germline V lookup: CDR1 DFQATT, CDR2 SNEGSKA (reference sequence). CDR3 sequence reads: CSARSRENNQPQHF. The CDR3 bases are TGCAGTGCTAGATCCAGGGAAAACAATCAGCCCCAGCATTTT.

This clonotype was seen repeatedly, ten times or more. The chain carries TRBV30 and TRBJ1-1; 7 bases are shared with TRBD1. V was clipped by 0 bases and J by 4 bases; unmatched bases: 2. The CDR3 totals 13 residues. CDR1 is GTSNPN, CDR2 SVGIG, per germline (reference sequence). The CDR3 bases are TGTGCCTGGAGTGTACAGGGGTTCACTGAAGCTTTCTTT. Residues: CAWSVQGFTEAFF.

In this sample, this clonotype turned up many times. J is TRBJ1-2 and V is TRBV2, with no clear D. V was cut by 3 bases and J by 4 bases, with 9 bases left in between. Germline values: CDR1 SNHLY, CDR2 FYNNEI. This CDR3 is 13 amino acids long. The CDR3 loop reads CASSDSKAYGYTF. The DNA for the CDR3 is TGTGCCAGCAGTGATAGTAAGGCCTATGGCTACACCTTC.

This clonotype was recorded at least ten times. The V gene is TRBV6-1, the J gene TRBJ2-3; 9 bases line up with TRBD2. The CDR3 is made up of 15 amino acids. In germline, CDR1 is MNHNS, CDR2 SASEGT. The V segment lost 7 bases and the J segment 1 base; nucleotides outside the gene matches: 6. CDR3 in DNA: TGTGCCAGCAAAAGTAGCGGGAGCGGCACAGATACGCAGTATTTT. Protein: CASKSSGSGTDTQYF.

The chain joins TRBV5-1 to TRBJ1-1, with 8 bases matching TRBD1. This CDR3 is 14 amino acids long. Germline loops: CDR1 SGHRS, CDR2 YFSETQ. J lost 1 base, V lost 6 bases, and 5 bases had no gene match. CDR3 sequence (DNA): TGCGCCAGCAACCCTGGACAGGGGAACACTGAAGCTTTCTTT. Its translation: CASNPGQGNTEAFF.

There are many counts of this clonotype. The V and J genes are TRBV6-5 and TRBJ2-1, with TRBD1 matching over 10 bases. The V gene's germline CDR1 is MNHEY and CDR2 SVGAGI. V shed 0 bases, J shed 7 bases, and the junction held 6 bases outside the gene matches. This CDR3 has 16 amino acids. The CDR3 nucleotides are TGTGCCAGCAGTTACTCGACAGGGGGCGGTCGGAATGAGCAGTTCTTC. This gives the protein CASSYSTGGGRNEQFF.

V and J are TRBV24-1 and TRBJ2-3; 7 positions agree with TRBD2. CDR1 is KGHDR and CDR2 is SFDVKD in the germline V gene. This CDR3 is 14 amino acids long. The ends lost 12 bases at V and 2 bases at J; junction bases unmatched: 10. CDR3 sequence reads: CASSAGDYTDTQYF. The DNA of the CDR3 is TGTGCCTCCTCCGCGGGGGATTACACAGATACGCAGTATTTT.

There are many counts of this clonotype. V and J are TRBV28 and TRBJ1-6, with 11 nucleotides matching TRBD1. The CDR3 contains 19 residues. J gave up 0 bases and V 7 bases, and 11 bases lay outside the gene matches. Per the germline V gene, CDR1 is MDHEN and CDR2 is SYDVKM. CDR3 loop: CASTLAGTGGFSYNSPLHF. CDR3 nucleotide sequence: TGTGCCAGCACCCTAGCCGGGACAGGGGGTTTCTCCTATAATTCACCCCTCCACTTT.